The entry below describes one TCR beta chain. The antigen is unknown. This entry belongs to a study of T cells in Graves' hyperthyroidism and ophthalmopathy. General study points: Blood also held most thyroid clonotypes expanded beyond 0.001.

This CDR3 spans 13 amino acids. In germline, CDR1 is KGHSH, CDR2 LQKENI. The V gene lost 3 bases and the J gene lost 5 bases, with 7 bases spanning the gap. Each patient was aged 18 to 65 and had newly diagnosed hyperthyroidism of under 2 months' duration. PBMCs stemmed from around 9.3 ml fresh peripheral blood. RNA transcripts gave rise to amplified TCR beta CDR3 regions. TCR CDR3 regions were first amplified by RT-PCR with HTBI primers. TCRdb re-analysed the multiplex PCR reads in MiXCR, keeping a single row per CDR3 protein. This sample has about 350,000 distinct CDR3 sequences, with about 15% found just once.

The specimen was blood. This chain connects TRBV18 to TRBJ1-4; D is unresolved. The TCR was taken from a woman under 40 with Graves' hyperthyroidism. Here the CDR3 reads CASSPDSNEKLFF. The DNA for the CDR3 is TGTGCCAGCTCACCTGATAGCAATGAAAAACTGTTTTTT. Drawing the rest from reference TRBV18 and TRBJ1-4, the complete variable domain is NAGVMQNPRHLVRRRGQEARLRCSPMKGHSHVYWYRQLPEEGLKFMVYLQKENIIDESGMPKERFSAEFPKEGPSILRIQQVVRGDSAAYFCASSPDSNEKLFFGSGTQLSVL.